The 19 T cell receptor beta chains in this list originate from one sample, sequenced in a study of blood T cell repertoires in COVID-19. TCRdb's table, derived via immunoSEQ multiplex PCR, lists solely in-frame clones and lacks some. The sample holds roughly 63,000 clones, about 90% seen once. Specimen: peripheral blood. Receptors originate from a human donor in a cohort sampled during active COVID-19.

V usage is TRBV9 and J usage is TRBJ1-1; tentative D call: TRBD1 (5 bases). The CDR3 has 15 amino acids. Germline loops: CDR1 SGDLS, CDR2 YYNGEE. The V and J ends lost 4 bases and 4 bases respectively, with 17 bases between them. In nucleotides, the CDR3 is TGTGCCAGCAGCCTCCCCGGCAGGGAGGGCACTGAAGCTTTCTTT. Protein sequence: CASSLPGREGTEAFF.

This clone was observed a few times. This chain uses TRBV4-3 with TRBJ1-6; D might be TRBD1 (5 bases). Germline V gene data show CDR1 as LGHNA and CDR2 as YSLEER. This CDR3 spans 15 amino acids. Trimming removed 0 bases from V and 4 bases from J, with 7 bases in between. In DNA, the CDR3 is TGCGCCAGCAGCCAAGATGGGGGGTATAATTCACCCCTCCACTTT. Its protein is CASSQDGGYNSPLHF.

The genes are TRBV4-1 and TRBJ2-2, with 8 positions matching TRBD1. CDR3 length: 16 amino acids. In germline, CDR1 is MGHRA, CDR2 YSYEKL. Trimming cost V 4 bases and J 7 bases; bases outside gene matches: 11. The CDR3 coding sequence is TGCGCCAGCAGCCCCACGACAGGGGAGGCTGTCGGGGAGCTGTTTTTT. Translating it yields CASSPTTGEAVGELFF.

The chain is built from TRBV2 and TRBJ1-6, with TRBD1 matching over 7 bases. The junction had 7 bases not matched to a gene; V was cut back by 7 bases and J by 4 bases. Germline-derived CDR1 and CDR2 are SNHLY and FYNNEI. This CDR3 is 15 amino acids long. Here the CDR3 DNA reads TGTGCCAGCAAACAGGGGCCTTCTTATAATTCACCCCTCCACTTT. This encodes CASKQGPSYNSPLHF.

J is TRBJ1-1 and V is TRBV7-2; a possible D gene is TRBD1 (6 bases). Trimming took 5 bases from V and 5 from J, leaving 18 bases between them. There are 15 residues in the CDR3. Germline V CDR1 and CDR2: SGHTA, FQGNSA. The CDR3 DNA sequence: TGTGCCAGCAGCCCGAGACGGGGGGCGCGGACTGAAGCTTTCTTT. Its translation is CASSPRRGARTEAFF.

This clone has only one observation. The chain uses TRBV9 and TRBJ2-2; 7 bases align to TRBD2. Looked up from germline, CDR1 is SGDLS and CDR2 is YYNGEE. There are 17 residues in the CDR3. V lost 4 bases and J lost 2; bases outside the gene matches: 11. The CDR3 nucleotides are TGTGCCAGCAGCTTGACCGGGGGGACTCGTAACACCGGGGAGCTGTTTTTT. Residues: CASSLTGGTRNTGELFF.

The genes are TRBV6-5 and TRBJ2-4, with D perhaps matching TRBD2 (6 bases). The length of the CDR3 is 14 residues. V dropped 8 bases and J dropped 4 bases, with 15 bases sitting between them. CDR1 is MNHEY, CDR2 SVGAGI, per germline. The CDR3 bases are TGTGCCAGCTCCCTCGGGACTCCAAAAAACATTCAGTACTTC. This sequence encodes CASSLGTPKNIQYF.

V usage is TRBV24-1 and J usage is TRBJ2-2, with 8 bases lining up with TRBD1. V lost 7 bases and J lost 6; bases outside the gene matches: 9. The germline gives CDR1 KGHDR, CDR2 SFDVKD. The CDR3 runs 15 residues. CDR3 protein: CATRGTGKFSGELFF. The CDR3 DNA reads TGTGCCACCAGAGGGACAGGCAAGTTTTCCGGGGAGCTGTTTTTT.

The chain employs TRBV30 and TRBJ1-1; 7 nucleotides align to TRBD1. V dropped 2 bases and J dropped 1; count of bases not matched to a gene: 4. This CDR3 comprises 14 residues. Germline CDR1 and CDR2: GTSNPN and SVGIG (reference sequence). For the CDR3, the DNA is TGTGCCTGGAGTTGGGGACAGCCGAACACTGAAGCTTTCTTT. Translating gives CAWSWGQPNTEAFF.

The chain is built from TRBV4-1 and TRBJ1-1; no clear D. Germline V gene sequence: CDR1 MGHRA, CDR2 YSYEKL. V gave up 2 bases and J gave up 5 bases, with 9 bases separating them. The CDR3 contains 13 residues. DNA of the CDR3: TGCGCCAGCAGCCAAATAGGAGGGACTGAAGCTTTCTTT. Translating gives CASSQIGGTEAFF.

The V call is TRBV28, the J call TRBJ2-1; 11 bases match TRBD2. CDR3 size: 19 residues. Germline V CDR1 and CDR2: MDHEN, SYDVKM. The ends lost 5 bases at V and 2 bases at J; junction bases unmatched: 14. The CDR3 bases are TGTGCCAGCAGTCCACTATTCCCCTCGACTAGCGGGACCTACAATGAGCAGTTCTTC. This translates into CASSPLFPSTSGTYNEQFF.

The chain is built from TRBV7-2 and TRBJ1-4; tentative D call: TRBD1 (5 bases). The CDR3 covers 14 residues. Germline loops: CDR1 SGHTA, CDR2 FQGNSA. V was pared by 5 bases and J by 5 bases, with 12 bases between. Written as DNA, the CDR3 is TGTGCCAGCAGCCCAGCAGGGTCAAATGAAAAACTGTTTTTT. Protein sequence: CASSPAGSNEKLFF.

The CDR3 nucleotides are TGTGCCAGCAGCTCCTCGCGACTAGCGGGGCAAGCCTACGAGCAGTACTTC. It is translated as CASSSSRLAGQAYEQYF. J is TRBJ2-7 and V is TRBV7-2; TRBD2 aligns across 11 bases. The CDR3 runs to 17 residues. V was clipped by 4 bases and J by 2 bases; unmatched bases: 10. The germline CDR1 and CDR2 sequences are SGHTA and FQGNSA.

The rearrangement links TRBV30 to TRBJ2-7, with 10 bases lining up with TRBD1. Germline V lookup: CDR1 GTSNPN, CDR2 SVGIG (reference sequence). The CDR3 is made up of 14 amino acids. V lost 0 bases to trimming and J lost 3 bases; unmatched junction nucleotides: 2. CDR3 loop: CAWSVWDRGYEQYF. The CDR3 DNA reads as TGTGCCTGGAGTGTATGGGACAGGGGCTACGAGCAGTACTTC.

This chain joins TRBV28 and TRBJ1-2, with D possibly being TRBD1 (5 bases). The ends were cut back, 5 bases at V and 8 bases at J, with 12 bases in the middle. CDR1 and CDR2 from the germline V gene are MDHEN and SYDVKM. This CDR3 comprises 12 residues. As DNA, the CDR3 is TGTGCCAGCAGTCAGTCAGGGATCGGCTACACCTTC. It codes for CASSQSGIGYTF.

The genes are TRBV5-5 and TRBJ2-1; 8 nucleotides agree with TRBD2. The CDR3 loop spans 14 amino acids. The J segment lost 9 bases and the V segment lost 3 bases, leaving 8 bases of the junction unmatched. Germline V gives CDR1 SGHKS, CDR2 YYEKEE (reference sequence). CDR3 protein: CASSWGSREGEQFF. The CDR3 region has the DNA TGTGCCAGCAGCTGGGGGAGCCGGGAGGGTGAGCAGTTCTTC.

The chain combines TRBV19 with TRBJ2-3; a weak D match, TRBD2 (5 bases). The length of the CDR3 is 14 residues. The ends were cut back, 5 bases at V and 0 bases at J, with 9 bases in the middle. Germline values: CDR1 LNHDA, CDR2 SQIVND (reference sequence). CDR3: CASSLDFSTDTQYF. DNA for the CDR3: TGTGCCAGTAGTTTGGACTTTAGCACAGATACGCAGTATTTT.

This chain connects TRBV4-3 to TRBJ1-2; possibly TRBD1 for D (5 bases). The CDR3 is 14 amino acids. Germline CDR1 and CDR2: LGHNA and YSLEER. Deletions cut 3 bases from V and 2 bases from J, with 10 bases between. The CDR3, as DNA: TGCGCCAGCAGCCACCCGGGGGGAAACTATGGCTACACCTTC. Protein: CASSHPGGNYGYTF.

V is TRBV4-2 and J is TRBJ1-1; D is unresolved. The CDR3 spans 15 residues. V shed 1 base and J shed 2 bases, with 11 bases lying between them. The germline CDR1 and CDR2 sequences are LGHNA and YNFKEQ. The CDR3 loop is CASSQVIGENTEAFF. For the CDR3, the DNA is TGTGCCAGCAGCCAAGTGATCGGGGAAAACACTGAAGCTTTCTTT.